Shown below are 17 T cell receptor beta chains from a single sample sequenced in a study of somatic mutations in cytotoxic T cells in rheumatoid arthritis. Some clones are missing from TCRdb's copy, which holds only in-frame ones; the method was immunoSEQ multiplex PCR. The table lists 35,000 to 45,000 clones, under 90% of them singletons, with about 3.2% in the top ten. The sequenced sample was CD8+ T cells sorted from blood. The source of these receptors is a middle-aged man in good health.

For this clone: Sequence at one end of the junction differs from germline and may be a read error. This sequence joins TRBV6-5 and TRBJ2-7, with D perhaps TRBD1 or TRBD2 (6 bases each). The germline gives CDR1 MNHEY, CDR2 SVGAGI. The CDR3 consists of 13 residues. As DNA, the CDR3 is TGTGCCAGCAGTGGGGGGCAAGGCCTCGAACGGGATTTC. It yields the protein CASSGGQGLERDF.

V usage is TRBV14 and J usage is TRBJ1-2; D not certain. V lost 0 bases and J 3 bases, leaving 5 bases between the germline ends. Germline V gene data show CDR1 as SGHDN and CDR2 as FVKESK. The CDR3 runs to 13 residues. CDR3 sequence reads: CASSQERDYGYTF. CDR3 DNA sequence: TGTGCCAGCAGCCAAGAACGGGACTATGGCTACACCTTC.

J is TRBJ1-3 and V is TRBV5-6; 9 bases map to TRBD1. Germline V gives CDR1 SGHDT, CDR2 YYEEEE. Trimming took 3 bases from V and 2 from J; bases not matched to a gene: 3. The CDR3 loop spans 15 amino acids. DNA of the CDR3: TGTGCCAGCAGCTGGGGGACAGGGCCTGGAAACACCATATATTTT. Residues: CASSWGTGPGNTIYF.

J is TRBJ2-7 and V is TRBV15; a possible D gene is TRBD2 (5 bases). The CDR3 is made up of 13 amino acids. V gave up 2 bases and J gave up 3 bases, with 8 bases separating them. Germline CDR1 and CDR2: LNHNV and YYDKDF (reference sequence). Written as DNA, the CDR3 is TGTGCCACCAGCAGATTCACTAGCTACGAGCAGTACTTC. It yields the protein CATSRFTSYEQYF.

The J gene is TRBJ2-7, the V gene TRBV9; TRBD2 aligns across 12 bases. From germline, CDR1 is SGDLS and CDR2 YYNGEE. The CDR3 sequence is 19 residues long. V was clipped by 4 bases and J by 0 bases; unmatched bases: 14. In DNA, the CDR3 is TGTGCCAGCAGCCGAGGGGGTCGGGGACTAGCGGGCCTCTCCTACGAGCAGTACTTC. Its translation is CASSRGGRGLAGLSYEQYF.

The J gene is TRBJ2-7, the V gene TRBV4-3; a possible D gene is TRBD2 (5 bases). The germline gives CDR1 LGHNA, CDR2 YSLEER. Trimming removed 0 bases from V and 6 bases from J, with 12 bases in between. The CDR3 covers 14 residues. This CDR3 reads CASSQDEGVGEQYF. In DNA, the CDR3 is TGCGCCAGCAGCCAAGATGAGGGAGTGGGCGAGCAGTACTTC.

The chain has TRBV19 and TRBJ1-5; D perhaps matches TRBD1 (5 bases). This CDR3 is built from 12 residues. The V gene lost 9 bases and the J gene lost 6 bases, with 12 bases spanning the gap. Germline V gene sequence: CDR1 LNHDA, CDR2 SQIVND (reference sequence). DNA for the CDR3: TGTGCCAGCTCCAGGGTCGGTCAGCCCCAGCATTTT. Amino acids: CASSRVGQPQHF.

V and J are TRBV2 and TRBJ2-7, with D unclear. Germline values: CDR1 SNHLY, CDR2 FYNNEI. The CDR3 is made up of 10 amino acids. The V and J ends lost 4 bases and 4 bases respectively, with 2 bases between them. The CDR3 spells CASSGYEQYF. Here the CDR3 DNA reads TGTGCCAGCAGTGGGTACGAGCAGTACTTC.

This chain joins TRBV28 and TRBJ1-2, with 11 bases that match TRBD1. The germline V gene encodes CDR1 MDHEN and CDR2 SYDVKM. Trimming cost V 6 bases and J 5 bases; bases outside gene matches: 5. The CDR3 has 14 residues. This chain's CDR3 is CASSPGTGGYGYTF. CDR3 sequence (DNA): TGTGCCAGCAGCCCCGGGACAGGGGGGTATGGCTACACCTTC.

Details on this clone: Other DNA variants within this sample encode the same CDR3. J is TRBJ2-1 and V is TRBV27, with D perhaps TRBD1 (6 bases). CDR1 is MNHEY and CDR2 is SMNVEV in the germline V gene (reference sequence). The CDR3 covers 14 residues. Trimming pared 8 bases from V and 4 bases from J, leaving 15 bases between. For the CDR3, the DNA is TGTGCCAGCGCAGGGGACGGGACGTACAATGAGCAGTTCTTC. The encoded protein is CASAGDGTYNEQFF.

This clone came up once. V gene TRBV7-6 combines with J gene TRBJ2-7, with 7 bases identical to TRBD2. The CDR3 sequence is 13 residues long. Looked up from germline, CDR1 is SGHVS and CDR2 is FNYEAQ. V trimming: 5 bases; J trimming: 3 bases; junction bases outside the gene matches: 4. The CDR3 sequence is CASSPGGYYEQYF. CDR3 nucleotides: TGTGCCAGCAGCCCCGGGGGGTACTACGAGCAGTACTTC.

The V gene is TRBV7-8, the J gene TRBJ2-7, with D perhaps matching TRBD1 (6 bases). Trimming stripped 5 bases from V and 3 bases from J, with 20 bases between. The germline V gene encodes CDR1 SGHVS and CDR2 FQNEAQ. The CDR3 contains 16 residues. CDR3 residues: CASSLHPRDTIYEQYF. CDR3 nucleotide sequence: TGTGCCAGCAGCCTACACCCCCGGGACACAATCTACGAGCAGTACTTC.

The chain couples TRBV30 to TRBJ1-2; D is possibly TRBD1 (6 bases). Germline-derived CDR1 and CDR2 are GTSNPN and SVGIG (reference sequence). This CDR3 is 13 amino acids long. Trimming shortened V by 5 bases and J by 2 bases, and 12 bases separated the two germline ends. The CDR3 protein is CAWAPDSNYGYTF. The DNA of the CDR3 is TGTGCCTGGGCCCCGGACAGCAACTATGGCTACACCTTC.

J is TRBJ2-6 and V is TRBV6-6; D gene unclear. This CDR3 contains 15 residues. Between the trimmed V and J ends, which lost 5 bases and 3 bases, there was a span of 11 bases. Germline CDR1 reads MNHNY; CDR2 reads SVGAGI (reference sequence). Here the CDR3 DNA reads TGTGCCAGCAGTCCGTCGGGTTATGGGGCCAACGTCCTGACTTTC. It is translated as CASSPSGYGANVLTF.

The chain has TRBV27 and TRBJ2-7, with 8 bases lining up with TRBD1. Per the germline V gene, CDR1 is MNHEY and CDR2 is SMNVEV (reference sequence). V was clipped by 6 bases and J by 6 bases; unmatched bases: 4. CDR3 size: 12 residues. CDR3 nucleotides: TGTGCCAGCAGGACGACAGGGGTCGAGCAGTACTTC. It codes for CASRTTGVEQYF.

This clone was seen a few times. The V and J genes are TRBV4-1 and TRBJ2-7; D is possibly TRBD2 (6 bases). CDR3 size: 15 residues. Germline V gene data show CDR1 as MGHRA and CDR2 as YSYEKL. V lost 3 bases, J lost 6 bases, and 18 bases lay in between. In nucleotides, the CDR3 is TGCGCCAGCAGCCACCACCCCCGCGGAGGGTCCGAGCAGTACTTC. It is translated as CASSHHPRGGSEQYF.

V is TRBV7-6 and J is TRBJ2-2; D gene ambiguous. CDR3 length: 16 amino acids. V lost 1 base and J lost 0, with 9 bases in between. Germline CDR1 reads SGHVS; CDR2 reads FNYEAQ. The CDR3 DNA is TGTGCCAGCAGCTTAGAAGCCCTATCGAACACCGGGGAGCTGTTTTTT. It yields the protein CASSLEALSNTGELFF.